A single sample gave rise to the 26 T cell receptor beta chains below, sequenced in a study of beta chain features in type 1 diabetes. Reverse transcription of all isolated RNA meant that expressed TCRB transcripts were sequenced. Clones were read by immunoSEQ multiplex PCR, and TCRdb kept only the in-frame ones, dropping some. Altogether roughly 400,000 clones are present, approximately 15% being singletons, with the ten largest covering 0.019%. The sample taken for sequencing was naive CD4+ T cells from blood. Receptors originate from a woman under 30 in good health.

The chain links TRBV18 to TRBJ2-7; 7 nucleotides align to TRBD1. Per the germline V gene, CDR1 is KGHSH and CDR2 is LQKENI. This CDR3 contains 15 residues. V trimming: 3 bases; J trimming: 2 bases; junction bases outside the gene matches: 7. CDR3 protein: CASSPGQGVTYEQYF. CDR3 coding DNA: TGTGCCAGCTCACCGGGGCAGGGGGTAACCTACGAGCAGTACTTC. Combining the CDR3 with reference TRBV18 and TRBJ2-7 gives the whole variable domain NAGVMQNPRHLVRRRGQEARLRCSPMKGHSHVYWYRQLPEEGLKFMVYLQKENIIDESGMPKERFSAEFPKEGPSILRIQQVVRGDSAAYFCASSPGQGVTYEQYFGPGTRLTVT.

The J gene is TRBJ2-3, the V gene TRBV30, with 8 bases identical to TRBD2. The CDR3 spans 17 residues. J was trimmed by 3 bases and V by 2 bases; bases with no gene match: 13. Germline CDR1 GTSNPN, CDR2 SVGIG (reference sequence). The CDR3 DNA is TGTGCCTGGAGTTACTCTAGGACTAGCTTCTCGACAGATACGCAGTATTTT. Translation: CAWSYSRTSFSTDTQYF.

V and J are TRBV1 and TRBJ2-1; the table's D call, TRBD2, has no DNA check behind it. TRBV1 is labeled a pseudogene. This CDR3 contains 19 residues. In DNA, the CDR3 is TGCACCAGCAGCCATTCCACTAGCGGGAGGATATTCTCCTACAATGAGCAGTTCTTC. Protein: CTSSHSTSGRIFSYNEQFF.

The chain has TRBV23-1 and TRBJ2-4; a weak D match, TRBD1 (5 bases). TRBV23-1 is identified as an open reading frame with a role that is uncertain. CDR3 size: 15 residues. V shed 8 bases and J shed 0 bases, with 14 bases lying between them. The CDR3 sequence is CASVQGDLAKNIQYF. The CDR3 nucleotides read TGCGCCAGCGTCCAAGGGGATCTAGCCAAAAACATTCAGTACTTC.

This clone was recorded a few times. The chain combines TRBV11-2 with TRBJ2-2; TRBD2 might be the D (5 bases). Germline V gene data show CDR1 as SGHAT and CDR2 as FQNNGV. The CDR3 sequence is 14 residues long. The V and J ends lost 5 bases and 7 bases respectively, with 14 bases between them. This CDR3 is CASSLSVGVGELFF. The CDR3 DNA sequence: TGTGCCAGCAGCCTTAGCGTCGGGGTCGGGGAGCTGTTTTTT.

This clone has more than one count but fewer than ten. This chain joins TRBV29-1 and TRBJ2-7; tentative D call: TRBD2 (6 bases). Looked up from germline, CDR1 is SQVTM and CDR2 is ANQGSEA. The CDR3 consists of 14 residues. With 2 bases removed from V and 5 bases from J, the gap between germline ends came to 16 bases. The CDR3 nucleotides read TGCAGCGTTGAAATGGGGTCTCGGGGGAACGAGCAGTACTTC. Protein sequence: CSVEMGSRGNEQYF.

This clone was detected only a few times. The J gene is TRBJ1-1, the V gene TRBV29-1; D unresolved. The CDR3 extends over 12 amino acids. V lost 3 bases to trimming and J lost 4 bases, with 9 bases between them. Germline CDR1 reads SQVTM; CDR2 reads ANQGSEA. CDR3 sequence reads: CSVDDISTEAFF. The DNA for the CDR3 is TGCAGCGTTGATGATATCAGCACTGAAGCTTTCTTT.

The V call is TRBV27, the J call TRBJ1-2, with D perhaps TRBD1 (6 bases). The CDR3 runs to 15 residues. The ends were cut back, 2 bases at V and 6 bases at J, with 16 bases in the middle. Per germline, CDR1 MNHEY and CDR2 SMNVEV (reference sequence). The CDR3 loop reads CASSLQPRGGNGYTF. The CDR3 DNA sequence: TGTGCCAGCAGTTTACAACCCCGAGGGGGTAATGGCTACACCTTC.

J is TRBJ2-4 and V is TRBV7-2; D is possibly TRBD2 (6 bases). Germline CDR1 and CDR2: SGHTA and FQGNSA. There are 13 residues in the CDR3. Trimming took off 5 bases at V and 8 bases at J, with 13 bases between the two ends. The CDR3 reads CASSLTSGDIQYF. CDR3 DNA: TGTGCCAGCAGCCTGACTAGTGGGGACATTCAGTACTTC. The variable domain in full, with the rest retrieved from reference TRBV7-2 and TRBJ2-4, is GAGVSQSPSNKVTEKGKDVELRCDPISGHTALYWYRQSLGQGLEFLIYFQGNSAPDKSGLPSDRFSAERTGGSVSTLTIQRTQQEDSAVYLCASSLTSGDIQYFGAGTRLSVL.

The V and J genes are TRBV7-9 and TRBJ1-2; the D gene is possibly TRBD1 (5 bases). This CDR3 comprises 16 residues. Trimming removed 0 bases at V and 5 bases at J, with 16 bases between. Germline values: CDR1 SEHNR, CDR2 FQNEAQ (reference sequence). The CDR3 DNA follows: TGTGCCAGCAGCTTAGCGCTAGAAGGGGAACGGTATGGCTACACCTTC. Amino acids: CASSLALEGERYGYTF.

This clone showed up just a few times. The CDR3 DNA follows: TGTGCCAGCAGCGTAGGGAGGGGAGGGACAAGCACTGAAGCTTTCTTT. It encodes CASSVGRGGTSTEAFF. This chain links TRBV9 with TRBJ1-1; possible D gene TRBD1, 6 bases. Between the trimmed V and J ends, which lost 0 bases and 4 bases, there was a span of 16 bases. Germline V gene lookup returns CDR1 SGDLS and CDR2 YYNGEE. The CDR3 is 16 amino acids.

This clone has only a few counts. The sample has other DNA sequences that encode this CDR3 too. This chain joins TRBV25-1 and TRBJ2-7; 7 bases agree with TRBD1. V was clipped by 5 bases and J by 0 bases; unmatched bases: 1. The CDR3 has 13 amino acids. Germline V lookup: CDR1 MGHDK, CDR2 SYGVNS. The CDR3: CASSRDSSYEQYF. The DNA of the CDR3 is TGTGCCAGCAGTCGGGACAGCTCCTACGAGCAGTACTTC.

This chain links TRBV7-9 with TRBJ2-1; D perhaps matches TRBD2 (5 bases). The CDR3 sequence is 15 residues long. V was shortened by 6 bases and J by 4 bases, with 16 bases between the two germline ends. Germline V gene lookup returns CDR1 SEHNR and CDR2 FQNEAQ (reference sequence). The CDR3 nucleotides read TGTGCCAGCAGGGAGGTAGGCGGAGATTACAATGAGCAGTTCTTC. It is translated as CASREVGGDYNEQFF.

This clone has a handful of counts. The J gene is TRBJ2-3, the V gene TRBV28; TRBD2 matches at 11 bases. The length of the CDR3 is 16 residues. V lost 6 bases and J lost 5; bases outside the gene matches: 10. The germline V gene has CDR1 MDHEN and CDR2 SYDVKM. The CDR3 DNA reads TGTGCCAGCAGCTCCCATAGCGGGAGGGATTTAGATACGCAGTATTTT. Protein: CASSSHSGRDLDTQYF.

This clone was detected a few times. CDR3 bases: TGTGCCAGCAGCTTGGTACGTCTAGCGGGAGGGCCGAACGAGCAGTACTTC. Translation: CASSLVRLAGGPNEQYF. The chain carries TRBV5-4 and TRBJ2-7, with TRBD2 identical over 12 bases. This CDR3 has 17 amino acids. CDR1 is SGHNT and CDR2 is YYREEE in the germline V gene (reference sequence). The J segment lost 5 bases and the V segment lost 0 bases, leaving 9 bases of the junction unmatched. The whole variable domain, filled in from reference TRBV5-4 and TRBJ2-7, reads ETGVTQSPTHLIKTRGQQVTLRCSSQSGHNTVSWYQQALGQGPQFIFQYYREEENGRGNFPPRFSGLQFPNYSSELNVNALELDDSALYLCASSLVRLAGGPNEQYFGPGTRLTVT.

This rearrangement joins TRBV11-2 to TRBJ2-2; D not resolved. Trimming took off 3 bases at V and 0 bases at J, with 14 bases between the two ends. CDR1 is SGHAT, CDR2 FQNNGV, per germline. The CDR3 consists of 17 residues. The CDR3 loop is CASSFPRGSTNTGELFF. CDR3 DNA: TGTGCCAGCAGCTTTCCCCGAGGATCCACGAACACCGGGGAGCTGTTTTTT.

In this sample, this clone turned up a few times. The rearrangement joins TRBV30 to TRBJ2-7, with 13 bases matching TRBD2. The germline V gene encodes CDR1 GTSNPN and CDR2 SVGIG (reference sequence). The V segment lost 4 bases and the J segment 6 bases; nucleotides outside the gene matches: 6. The CDR3 runs 14 residues. The CDR3 DNA reads TGTGCCTGGAAACTAGCGGGAGGGCCTAGCGAGCAGTACTTC. Protein product: CAWKLAGGPSEQYF.

This sequence joins TRBV14 and TRBJ1-2; D is perhaps TRBD1 (5 bases). This CDR3 comprises 17 residues. With 1 base removed from V and 2 bases from J, the gap between germline ends came to 17 bases. Per the germline V gene, CDR1 is SGHDN and CDR2 is FVKESK. CDR3 residues: CASSQGPGLARNYGYTF. CDR3 coding DNA: TGTGCCAGCAGCCAAGGTCCGGGACTTGCCCGGAACTATGGCTACACCTTC. Combining the CDR3 with reference TRBV14 and TRBJ1-2 gives the whole variable domain EAGVTQFPSHSVIEKGQTVTLRCDPISGHDNLYWYRRVMGKEIKFLLHFVKESKQDESGMPNNRFLAERTGGTYSTLKVQPAELEDSGVYFCASSQGPGLARNYGYTFGSGTRLTVV.

The genes are TRBV25-1 and TRBJ2-1; 8 bases align to TRBD1. The CDR3 extends over 15 amino acids. The J segment lost 7 bases and the V segment lost 4 bases, leaving 9 bases of the junction unmatched. Germline V gene data show CDR1 as MGHDK and CDR2 as SYGVNS. CDR3 nucleotide sequence: TGTGCCAGCAGTGGGACCGGGACAGGAGGGAATGAGCAGTTCTTC. The encoded protein is CASSGTGTGGNEQFF. The whole variable domain, remainder taken from reference TRBV25-1 and TRBJ2-1, is EADIYQTPRYLVIGTGKKITLECSQTMGHDKMYWYQQDPGMELHLIHYSYGVNSTEKGDLSSESTVSRIRTEHFPLTLESARPSHTSQYLCASSGTGTGGNEQFFGPGTRLTVL.

V and J are TRBV2 and TRBJ1-2; D not certain. CDR1 SNHLY and CDR2 FYNNEI come from the germline V gene. V was trimmed by 4 bases and J by 6 bases, leaving 12 bases between them. This CDR3 spans 13 amino acids. CDR3 in DNA: TGTGCCAGCAGTGTTGGCAGGATCGATGGCTACACCTTC. Amino acid sequence: CASSVGRIDGYTF.

The rearrangement links TRBV5-1 to TRBJ2-7; TRBD1 is a possible D gene (5 bases). Germline V gene lookup returns CDR1 SGHRS and CDR2 YFSETQ. The germline V and J ends were trimmed by 0 bases and 3 bases, with 13 bases remaining between them. The CDR3 totals 15 residues. CDR3 coding DNA: TGCGCCAGCAGCTTGGGTGGGGCCAGTCGCTACGAGCAGTACTTC. Protein product: CASSLGGASRYEQYF.

The V and J genes are TRBV29-1 and TRBJ2-1, with 11 bases matching TRBD1. Germline lookup yields CDR1 SQVTM and CDR2 ANQGSEA. The CDR3 is 16 amino acids. The junction had 11 bases not matched to a gene; V was cut back by 4 bases and J by 6 bases. The CDR3 DNA reads TGCAGCGTTGGCGTTGTGGGACAGGGGGTGTTCAATGAGCAGTTCTTC. This sequence encodes CSVGVVGQGVFNEQFF.

V gene TRBV5-1 combines with J gene TRBJ2-7, with 8 bases aligning to TRBD2. CDR1 is SGHRS, CDR2 YFSETQ, per germline. Trimming cost V 0 bases and J 0 bases; bases outside gene matches: 5. The CDR3 is 16 residues long. DNA of the CDR3: TGCGCCAGCAGCTTGGTGACTAGCGCCTCCTCCTACGAGCAGTACTTC. It specifies CASSLVTSASSYEQYF.

This chain links TRBV29-1 with TRBJ1-1; possibly TRBD1 for D (6 bases). This CDR3 spans 12 amino acids. Germline V CDR1 and CDR2: SQVTM, ANQGSEA. V was pared by 6 bases and J by 6 bases, with 14 bases between. The CDR3 DNA is TGCAGCGTCAGAGGGGGAACGGCTGAAGCTTTCTTT. It translates to CSVRGGTAEAFF.

The rearrangement links TRBV30 to TRBJ1-5, with no clear D. From germline, CDR1 is GTSNPN and CDR2 SVGIG (reference sequence). The V gene lost 3 bases and the J gene lost 4 bases, with 13 bases spanning the gap. The CDR3 totals 14 residues. Here the CDR3 DNA reads TGTGCCTGGAGAGCGGACGGTAGAAATCAGCCCCAGCATTTT. Residues: CAWRADGRNQPQHF.

The chain recombines TRBV9 with TRBJ2-2; TRBD2 agrees at 10 bases. Germline CDR1 and CDR2: SGDLS and YYNGEE. J lost 6 bases, V lost 1 base, and 6 bases had no gene match. CDR3 length: 16 amino acids. CDR3 nucleotide sequence: TGTGCCAGCAGCGTAAGACTAGCGGGCCAAGCCGGGGAGCTGTTTTTT. Translating gives CASSVRLAGQAGELFF.